The 2 T cell receptor beta chains given below trace back to one sample, sequenced in a study of blood T cell repertoires in COVID-19. Only in-frame clones appear in the TCRdb table, and some are missing; sequencing was by immunoSEQ multiplex PCR. The sample lists some 350,000 clones; 88% were seen once. The material sequenced was peripheral blood. The receptor set was obtained from a woman in her 70s with COVID-19, enrolled during active disease.

V and J are TRBV24-1 and TRBJ2-2; perhaps TRBD1 as D (5 bases). Per germline, CDR1 KGHDR and CDR2 SFDVKD. Trimming took off 0 bases at V and 3 bases at J, with 10 bases between the two ends. There are 16 residues in the CDR3. CDR3 in amino acids: CATSDLTGMDTGELFF. CDR3 nucleotides: TGTGCCACCAGTGATTTGACAGGAATGGACACCGGGGAGCTGTTTTTT.

In its sample, this clone was seen once. This rearrangement joins TRBV27 to TRBJ2-7; 9 bases align to TRBD1. Germline-derived CDR1 and CDR2 are MNHEY and SMNVEV (reference sequence). V shed 3 bases and J 2 bases; nucleotides not matched to a gene: 8. This CDR3 has 16 amino acids. The CDR3: CASSFTPGQGAYEQYF. In DNA form, the CDR3 reads TGTGCCAGCAGTTTCACCCCGGGACAGGGCGCCTACGAGCAGTACTTC.